The clone carrying this TCR beta chain is a singleton in its sample. Its antigen remains unidentified. This sample's treatment: oral pan-JAK inhibitor, 5-10 mg twice daily. This sample was taken from a study of CD8+ T cells in alopecia areata. cDNA serving as the sequencing template came from extracted, reverse transcribed RNA. The repertoire was sequenced with immunoSEQ multiplex PCR; TCRdb's copy has only in-frame clones and lacks some. The repertoire has 110,000 or so clones, less than 60% of them found once; the top ten carry under 3.5%. Broader study findings: Tissue-resident alphabeta T cells belonging to normal skin likewise get sequenced within scalp specimens. Tofacitinib significantly decreased scalp clonality and expanded CD8+ clones among top 100.

Germline lookup yields CDR1 SGHDN and CDR2 FVKESK. The CDR3 contains 15 residues. V shed 4 bases, J shed 6 bases, and the junction held 4 bases outside the gene matches. The input for sequencing was CD4+ T cells sorted from blood, taken at week 24, from a patient treated with tofacitinib. The sequence was collected from a human donor with alopecia areata. The gene calls are TRBV14 and TRBJ1-6; 9 bases align to TRBD1. DNA for the CDR3: TGTGCCAGCAGCCCGTCGACAGGGGGTAATTCACCCCTCCACTTT. The encoded protein is CASSPSTGGNSPLHF.